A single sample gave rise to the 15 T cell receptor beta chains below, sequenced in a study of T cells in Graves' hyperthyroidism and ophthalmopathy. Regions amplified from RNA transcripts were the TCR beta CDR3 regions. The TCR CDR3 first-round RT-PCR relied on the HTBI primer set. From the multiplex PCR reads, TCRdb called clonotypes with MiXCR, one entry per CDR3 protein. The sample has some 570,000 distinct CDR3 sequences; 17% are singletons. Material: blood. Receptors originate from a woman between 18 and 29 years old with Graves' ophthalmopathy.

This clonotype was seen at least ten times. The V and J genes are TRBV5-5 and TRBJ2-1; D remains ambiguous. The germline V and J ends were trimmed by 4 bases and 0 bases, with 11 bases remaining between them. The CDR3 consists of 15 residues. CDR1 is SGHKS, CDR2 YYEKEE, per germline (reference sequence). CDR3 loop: CASSIRSSSYNEQFF. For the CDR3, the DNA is TGTGCCAGCAGCATAAGGAGTAGCTCCTACAATGAGCAGTTCTTC.

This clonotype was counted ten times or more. The CDR3 here is CASSLGFYNEQFF. For the CDR3, the DNA is TGTGCCAGCAGCTTGGGCTTTTACAATGAGCAGTTCTTC. The V gene is TRBV11-2, the J gene TRBJ2-1; D gene uncertain. The CDR3 is 13 amino acids. The V end lost 3 bases, the J end lost 4 bases, and 7 bases lay between the germline ends. The germline V gene encodes CDR1 SGHAT and CDR2 FQNNGV.

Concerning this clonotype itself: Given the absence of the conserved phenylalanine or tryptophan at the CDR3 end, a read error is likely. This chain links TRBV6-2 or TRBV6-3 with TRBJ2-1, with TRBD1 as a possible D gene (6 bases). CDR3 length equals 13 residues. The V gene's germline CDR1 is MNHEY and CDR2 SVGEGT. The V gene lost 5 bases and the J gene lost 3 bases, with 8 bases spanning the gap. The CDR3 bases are TGTGCCAGCAGTGACAGGATCTACAATGAGCAGTTCTCC. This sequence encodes CASSDRIYNEQFS.

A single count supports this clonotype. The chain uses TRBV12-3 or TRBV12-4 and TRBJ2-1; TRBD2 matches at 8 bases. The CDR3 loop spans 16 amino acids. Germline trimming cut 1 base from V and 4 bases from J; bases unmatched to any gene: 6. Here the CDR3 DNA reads TGTGCCAGCAGTTTAGACCTACTAGCGGCTTACAATGAGCAGTTCTTC. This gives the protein CASSLDLLAAYNEQFF.

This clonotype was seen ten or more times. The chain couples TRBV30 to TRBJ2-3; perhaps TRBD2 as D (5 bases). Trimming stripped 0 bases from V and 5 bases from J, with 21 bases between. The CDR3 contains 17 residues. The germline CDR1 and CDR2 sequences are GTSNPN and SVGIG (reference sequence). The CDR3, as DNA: TGTGCCTGGAGTGTAGAGCCTGGAGGCGCGGTTGGAGATACGCAGTATTTT. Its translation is CAWSVEPGGAVGDTQYF.

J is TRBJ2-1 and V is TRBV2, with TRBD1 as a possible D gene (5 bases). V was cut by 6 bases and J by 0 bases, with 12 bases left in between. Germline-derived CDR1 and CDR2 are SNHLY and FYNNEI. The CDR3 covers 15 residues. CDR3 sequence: CASRVRTLSYNEQFF. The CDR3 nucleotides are TGTGCCAGCAGGGTAAGGACACTCTCCTACAATGAGCAGTTCTTC.

DNA for the CDR3: TGCGCCAGCAGTCAAAATCAGCCCCAGCATTTT. Its protein is CASSQNQPQHF. This chain uses TRBV5-1 with TRBJ1-5; no firm D call. The CDR3 is made up of 11 amino acids. Trimming left V 5 bases short and J 4 bases short, with 4 bases between. From germline, CDR1 is SGHRS and CDR2 YFSETQ. Based on the CDR3 plus reference TRBV5-1 and TRBJ1-5, the full variable domain is KAGVTQTPRYLIKTRGQQVTLSCSPISGHRSVSWYQQTPGQGLQFLFEYFSETQRNKGNFPGRFSGRQFSNSRSEMNVSTLELGDSALYLCASSQNQPQHFGDGTRLSIL.

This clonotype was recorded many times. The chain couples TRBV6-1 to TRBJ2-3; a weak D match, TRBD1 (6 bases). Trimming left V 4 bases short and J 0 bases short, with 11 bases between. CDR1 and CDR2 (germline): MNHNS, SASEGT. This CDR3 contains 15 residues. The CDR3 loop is CASSVEQGSTDTQYF. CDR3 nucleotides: TGTGCCAGCAGTGTGGAACAGGGCAGCACAGATACGCAGTATTTT.

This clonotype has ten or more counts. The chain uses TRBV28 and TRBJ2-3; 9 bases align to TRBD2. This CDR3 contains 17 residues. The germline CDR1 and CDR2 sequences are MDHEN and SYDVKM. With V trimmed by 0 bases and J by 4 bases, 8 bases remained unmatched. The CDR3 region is CASSLWLSGGTADTQYF. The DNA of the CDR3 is TGTGCCAGCAGTTTATGGTTGAGCGGGGGGACCGCAGATACGCAGTATTTT. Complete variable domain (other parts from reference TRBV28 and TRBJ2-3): DVKVTQSSRYLVKRTGEKVFLECVQDMDHENMFWYRQDPGLGLRLIYFSYDVKMKEKGDIPEGYSVSREKKERFSLILESASTNQTSMYLCASSLWLSGGTADTQYFGPGTRLTVL.

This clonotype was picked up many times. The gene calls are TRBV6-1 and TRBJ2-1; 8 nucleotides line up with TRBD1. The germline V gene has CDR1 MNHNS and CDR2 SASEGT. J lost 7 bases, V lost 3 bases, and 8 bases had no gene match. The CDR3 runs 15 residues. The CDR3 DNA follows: TGTGCCAGCAGTGAGACAGGGGTAGGGGGTAATGAGCAGTTCTTC. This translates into CASSETGVGGNEQFF.

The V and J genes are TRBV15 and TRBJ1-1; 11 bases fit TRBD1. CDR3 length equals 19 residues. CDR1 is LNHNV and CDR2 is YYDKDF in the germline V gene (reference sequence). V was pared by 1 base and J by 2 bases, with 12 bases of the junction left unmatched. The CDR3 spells CATSRGLGQGGRFNTEAFF. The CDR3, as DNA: TGTGCCACCAGCAGAGGATTGGGACAGGGGGGTAGATTCAACACTGAAGCTTTCTTT.

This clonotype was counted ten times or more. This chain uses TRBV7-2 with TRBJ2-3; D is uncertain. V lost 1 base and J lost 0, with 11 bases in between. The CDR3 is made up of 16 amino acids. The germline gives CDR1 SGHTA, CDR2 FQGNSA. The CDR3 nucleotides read TGTGCCAGCAGCTTAGTTGGCCCCACTAGCACAGATACGCAGTATTTT. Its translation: CASSLVGPTSTDTQYF.

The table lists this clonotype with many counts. The CDR3: CSVEAYLTGELFF. As DNA, the CDR3 is TGCAGCGTTGAAGCGTATCTCACCGGGGAGCTGTTTTTT. This chain links TRBV29-1 with TRBJ2-2, with D unresolved. V was clipped by 1 base and J by 4 bases, with 7 bases between them. The CDR3 runs to 13 residues. CDR1 is SQVTM and CDR2 is ANQGSEA in the germline V gene.

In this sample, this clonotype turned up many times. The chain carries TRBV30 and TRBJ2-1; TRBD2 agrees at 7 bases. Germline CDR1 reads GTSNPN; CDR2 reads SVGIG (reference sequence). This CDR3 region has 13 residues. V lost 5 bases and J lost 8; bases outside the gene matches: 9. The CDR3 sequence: CAWGEGSFDEQFF. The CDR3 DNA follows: TGTGCCTGGGGGGAGGGCAGTTTCGATGAGCAGTTCTTC. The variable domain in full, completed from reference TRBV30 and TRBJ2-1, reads SQTIHQWPATLVQPVGSPLSLECTVEGTSNPNLYWYRQAAGRGLQLLFYSVGIGQISSEVPQNLSASRPQDRQFILSSKKLLLSDSGFYLCAWGEGSFDEQFFGPGTRLTVL.

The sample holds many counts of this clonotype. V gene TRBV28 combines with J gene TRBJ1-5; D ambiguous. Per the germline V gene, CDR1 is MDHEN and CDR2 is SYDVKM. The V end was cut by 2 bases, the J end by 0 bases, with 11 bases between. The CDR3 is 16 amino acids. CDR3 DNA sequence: TGTGCCAGCAGTTTAAGTGGGCAATATAGCAATCAGCCCCAGCATTTT. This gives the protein CASSLSGQYSNQPQHF.